This T cell receptor (beta chain) is drawn from a study of tumor T cells in aggressive B-cell lymphoma. V lost 0 bases to trimming and J lost 1 base; unmatched junction nucleotides: 5. The CDR3 extends over 15 amino acids. Germline CDR1 reads GTSNPN; CDR2 reads SVGIG (reference sequence). Sequencing was performed with immunoSEQ multiplex PCR; in TCRdb, only in-frame clones are kept and a portion is missing. The sample consists of around 1,700 clones, roughly nine tenths of them appearing once. This receptor was obtained from an adult with diffuse large B cell lymphoma. V and J are TRBV30 and TRBJ1-2, with TRBD1 identical over 7 bases. Source material: tumor tissue. CDR3 sequence (DNA): TGTGCCTGGAGTGTGGAACAGGGGAATAACTATGGCTACACCTTC. This sequence encodes CAWSVEQGNNYGYTF.